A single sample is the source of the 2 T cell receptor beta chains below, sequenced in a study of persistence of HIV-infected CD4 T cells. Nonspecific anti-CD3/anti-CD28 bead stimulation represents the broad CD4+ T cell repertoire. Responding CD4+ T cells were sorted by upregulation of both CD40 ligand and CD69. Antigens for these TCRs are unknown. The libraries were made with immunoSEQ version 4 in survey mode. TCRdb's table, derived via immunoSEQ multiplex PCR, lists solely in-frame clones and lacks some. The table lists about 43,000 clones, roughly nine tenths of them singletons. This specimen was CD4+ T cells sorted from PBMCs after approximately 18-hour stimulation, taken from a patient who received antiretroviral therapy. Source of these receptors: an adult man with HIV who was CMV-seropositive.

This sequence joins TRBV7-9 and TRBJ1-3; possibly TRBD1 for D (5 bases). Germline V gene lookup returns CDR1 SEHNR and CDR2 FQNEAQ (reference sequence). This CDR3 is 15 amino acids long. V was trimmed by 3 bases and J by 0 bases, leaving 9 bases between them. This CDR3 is CASSFGALSGNTIYF. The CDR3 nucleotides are TGTGCCAGCAGCTTTGGGGCCCTCTCTGGAAACACCATATATTTT.

The CDR3 region has the DNA TGTGCCATCAGCGGGACAGGGAAAGGTTCACCCCTCCACTTT. Protein product: CAISGTGKGSPLHF. This chain uses TRBV10-3 with TRBJ1-6; 9 positions match TRBD1. The V gene end was trimmed by 6 bases and the J gene end by 9 bases; junction bases not matched to a gene: 6. Germline V gene sequence: CDR1 ENHRY, CDR2 SYGVKD. The CDR3 sequence is 14 residues long.